This TCR beta chain was observed in a study of vaccination and CD4 T cells after COVID-19. Study-wide context: Overlapping SARS-CoV-2, HCoV-NL63, HCoV-OC43 and HCoV-229E spike peptides were used to stimulate cells.

Trimming removed 6 bases at V and 1 base at J, with 24 bases between. The CDR3 is 18 amino acids. This clonotype was picked up a small number of times. The antigen is unknown. Cultured CD4+ T cells had their DNA profiled by the Oncomine TCR Beta short-read assay. TCRdb re-derived calls from the PCR reads in MiXCR, one entry per CDR3 protein. The sample consists of around 15,000 distinct CDR3 sequences, about two fifths of them appearing once. Specified treatment: approximately nine-day PBMC culture with coronavirus spike peptide pools or control peptides (ViraFEST assay). The sample in question was CD4+ T cells from blood, cultured in vitro, obtained after SARS-CoV-2 vaccination. This chain joins TRBV12-3 or TRBV12-4 and TRBJ1-1; no firm D call. The clonotype comes from a human donor who had recovered from COVID-19. CDR3 loop: CASRPYIIGAVRNTEAFF. The CDR3 nucleotides read TGTGCCAGCAGGCCTTACATAATAGGAGCGGTAAGGAACACTGAAGCTTTCTTT.